These 18 T cell receptor beta chains came from one sample sequenced in a study of blood T cell repertoires in COVID-19. The repertoire was sequenced with immunoSEQ multiplex PCR; TCRdb's copy has only in-frame clones and lacks some. The table includes about 180,000 clones, approximately 80% detected once. The sample comprised PBMCs or T cells enriched from blood (not recorded which). These receptors were taken from a man aged 50 to 59 who had recovered from COVID-19.

The rearrangement joins TRBV6-5 to TRBJ1-2, with 9 nucleotides matching TRBD1. The CDR3 loop spans 15 amino acids. The germline gives CDR1 MNHEY, CDR2 SVGAGI. V trimming: 2 bases; J trimming: 6 bases; junction bases outside the gene matches: 7. The CDR3 DNA sequence: TGTGCCAGCAGTTACGAAACAGGGGGCAGAGATGGCTACACCTTC. Translated, it gives CASSYETGGRDGYTF.

The chain couples TRBV5-1 to TRBJ1-3; maybe TRBD1 (5 bases). V lost 5 bases to trimming and J lost 0 bases, with 9 bases between them. This CDR3 has 14 amino acids. Germline-derived CDR1 and CDR2 are SGHRS and YFSETQ. The CDR3 DNA sequence: TGCGCCAGCAGTACGACAGACTCTGGAAACACCATATATTTT. This encodes CASSTTDSGNTIYF.

The chain couples TRBV4-1 to TRBJ1-2, with 8 positions matching TRBD1. J lost 8 bases, V lost 1 base, and 12 bases had no gene match. The germline V gene encodes CDR1 MGHRA and CDR2 YSYEKL. The CDR3 consists of 16 residues. Here the CDR3 reads CASSQGLRDRSGGYTF. The CDR3 bases are TGCGCCAGCAGCCAAGGGTTAAGGGACAGGTCGGGAGGCTACACCTTC.

J is TRBJ1-2 and V is TRBV9, with 11 bases aligning to TRBD1. In germline, CDR1 is SGDLS, CDR2 YYNGEE. The J segment lost 6 bases and the V segment lost 3 bases, leaving 10 bases of the junction unmatched. CDR3 size: 16 residues. The CDR3 here is CASSADRDRGSDGYTF. Written as DNA, the CDR3 is TGTGCCAGCAGCGCAGACCGGGACAGGGGGTCAGATGGCTACACCTTC.

A note on this clone: Other nucleotide sequences in the sample specify the same CDR3. The rearrangement uses TRBV9 and TRBJ1-1; 9 bases map to TRBD1. The CDR3 loop spans 14 amino acids. The V segment lost 3 bases and the J segment 4 bases; nucleotides outside the gene matches: 4. CDR1 is SGDLS and CDR2 is YYNGEE in the germline V gene. The CDR3 protein is CASSATGGGTEAFF. CDR3 bases: TGTGCCAGCAGCGCGACAGGGGGGGGCACTGAAGCTTTCTTT.

This clone was observed a handful of times. The chain recombines TRBV11-3 with TRBJ1-1; TRBD1 matches 7 bases. The CDR3 loop spans 15 amino acids. The J segment lost 1 base and the V segment lost 1 base, leaving 3 bases of the junction unmatched. Germline V gene data show CDR1 as SGHNT and CDR2 as YENEEA. DNA of the CDR3: TGTGCCAGCAGCTTAGGGGGGACAGCGAACACTGAAGCTTTCTTT. Translating it yields CASSLGGTANTEAFF.

The chain employs TRBV2 and TRBJ1-4, with a tentative D call TRBD1 (6 bases). V dropped 6 bases and J dropped 5 bases, with 13 bases sitting between them. The CDR3 is 14 residues long. Germline CDR1 and CDR2: SNHLY and FYNNEI. Here the CDR3 DNA reads TGTGCCAGCAGGTTCGACAGGCCGAATGAAAAACTGTTTTTT. This encodes CASRFDRPNEKLFF.

The chain carries TRBV21-1 and TRBJ2-1; TRBD2 was called by the table and not checked on the DNA. TRBV21-1 is a recognized pseudogene. CDR3 size: 13 residues. In nucleotides, the CDR3 is TGTGCCAGCAGCAGATTGGGGGGAGTCGAGCAGTTCTTC. This sequence encodes CASSRLGGVEQFF.

V gene TRBV6-2 or TRBV6-3 combines with J gene TRBJ1-2; tentatively, D is TRBD1 (6 bases). Trimming took off 2 bases at V and 2 bases at J, with 15 bases between the two ends. The CDR3 is made up of 16 amino acids. Germline V gene data show CDR1 as MNHEY and CDR2 as SVGEGT. CDR3 nucleotide sequence: TGTGCCAGCAGTTACGCAGGGGCCAGGTCCAACTATGGCTACACCTTC. It is translated as CASSYAGARSNYGYTF.

This clone was seen a single time. This chain joins TRBV27 and TRBJ1-4; 10 bases agree with TRBD1. The CDR3 consists of 15 residues. Germline lookup yields CDR1 MNHEY and CDR2 SMNVEV (reference sequence). V trimming: 5 bases; J trimming: 7 bases; junction bases outside the gene matches: 7. The chain's CDR3 is CASSTDRGRGEKLFF. The CDR3 DNA reads as TGTGCCAGCAGTACAGACAGGGGGCGAGGTGAAAAACTGTTTTTT.

This sequence joins TRBV5-1 and TRBJ1-1, with 9 bases identical to TRBD1. The V gene end was trimmed by 4 bases and the J gene end by 7 bases; junction bases not matched to a gene: 8. The germline V gene has CDR1 SGHRS and CDR2 YFSETQ. The CDR3 loop spans 14 amino acids. The CDR3 sequence: CASSRTGATLEAFF. Here the CDR3 DNA reads TGCGCCAGCAGCCGGACAGGGGCAACCCTTGAAGCTTTCTTT.

The chain is built from TRBV3-1 (or the pseudogene TRBV3-2) and TRBJ1-5, with D unclear. This CDR3 has 13 amino acids. The V end was cut by 1 base, the J end by 4 bases, with 5 bases between. Per the germline V gene, CDR1 is LGHDT and CDR2 is YNNKEL (reference sequence). CDR3 in amino acids: CASSQVENQPQHF. DNA of the CDR3: TGTGCCAGCAGCCAAGTTGAGAATCAGCCCCAGCATTTT.

V is TRBV3-1 (or the pseudogene TRBV3-2) and J is TRBJ1-3; TRBD1 aligns across 7 bases. The CDR3 covers 13 residues. Germline loops: CDR1 LGHDT, CDR2 YNNKEL (reference sequence). J was trimmed by 0 bases and V by 7 bases; bases with no gene match: 0. As DNA, the CDR3 is TGTGCCAGCAACAGGGGCTCTGGAAACACCATATATTTT. Its protein is CASNRGSGNTIYF.

This sequence joins TRBV5-4 and TRBJ2-3, with 11 bases lining up with TRBD2. The CDR3 is 16 amino acids. V was clipped by 4 bases and J by 0 bases; unmatched bases: 4. The germline gives CDR1 SGHNT, CDR2 YYREEE (reference sequence). The CDR3 loop reads CASSPTSGASTDTQYF. The CDR3 nucleotides are TGTGCCAGCAGCCCGACTAGCGGGGCCAGCACAGATACGCAGTATTTT.

The chain joins TRBV7-8 to TRBJ1-2; possibly TRBD1 for D (6 bases). This CDR3 has 16 amino acids. Per germline, CDR1 SGHVS and CDR2 FQNEAQ. Trimming took off 1 base at V and 1 base at J, with 13 bases between the two ends. In DNA form, the CDR3 reads TGTGCCAGCAGCTTAGGCTTTTCAGGGGATAACTATGGCTACACCTTC. Residues: CASSLGFSGDNYGYTF.

This rearrangement joins TRBV3-1 (or the pseudogene TRBV3-2) to TRBJ2-2, with D possibly TRBD1 on 6 matching bases. V gave up 2 bases and J gave up 6 bases, with 22 bases separating them. The CDR3 length is 18 residues. Germline V CDR1 and CDR2: LGHDT, YNNKEL (reference sequence). The CDR3 DNA reads as TGTGCCAGCAGCCAACTCAGCCGGGGCAGGGGAAATTCCGGGGAGCTGTTTTTT. This codes for CASSQLSRGRGNSGELFF.

The gene calls are TRBV27 and TRBJ1-5; D might be TRBD1 (6 bases). This CDR3 is built from 17 residues. Germline V CDR1 and CDR2: MNHEY, SMNVEV (reference sequence). V lost 6 bases, J lost 0 bases, and 18 bases lay in between. The CDR3 here is CASSRLAGDFSNQPQHF. CDR3 nucleotide sequence: TGTGCCAGCAGCCGCCTGGCAGGGGATTTTAGCAATCAGCCCCAGCATTTT.

The genes are TRBV15 and TRBJ2-3; 7 bases fit TRBD2. CDR1 LNHNV and CDR2 YYDKDF come from the germline V gene (reference sequence). CDR3 length: 16 amino acids. The J segment lost 5 bases and the V segment lost 4 bases, leaving 12 bases of the junction unmatched. The CDR3 spells CATSKPPGRGKDTQYF. The CDR3 nucleotides are TGTGCCACCAGCAAACCGCCGGGGCGGGGGAAAGATACGCAGTATTTT.